The 5 T cell receptor beta chains presented below share a single source sample, sequenced in a study of technical replicates of blood from a few donors. Sequencing used immunoSEQ multiplex PCR; TCRdb keeps in-frame clones, though not all of them. The repertoire includes around 50,000 clones, roughly 95% of them detected once, and 0.3% to 0.4% sits in the top ten. The sample was T cells isolated from PBMCs. The receptors were sampled from a human donor in good health.

V is TRBV7-3 and J is TRBJ2-2; 9 bases match TRBD2. V lost 4 bases, J lost 6 bases, and 6 bases stayed unmatched. CDR1 and CDR2 (germline): SGHTA, FQGTGA. The CDR3 has 15 amino acids. CDR3 loop: CASSSVAGGPGELFF. CDR3 bases: TGTGCCAGCAGCTCGGTGGCGGGAGGGCCCGGGGAGCTGTTTTTT.

Only a few counts were recorded for this clone. In DNA form, the CDR3 reads TGTGCCAGCAGTTTGACAGGGTCCTTGAACACTGAAGCTTTCTTT. This translates into CASSLTGSLNTEAFF. This sequence joins TRBV6-5 and TRBJ1-1, with 7 bases aligning to TRBD1. V was clipped by 4 bases and J by 0 bases; unmatched bases: 5. The CDR3 is 15 residues long. Germline loops: CDR1 MNHEY, CDR2 SVGAGI.

The CDR3 reads CASSLPRELSTGELFF. In DNA form, the CDR3 reads TGCGCCAGCAGCTTGCCCCGGGAGTTGAGCACCGGGGAGCTGTTTTTT. The V call is TRBV5-1, the J call TRBJ2-2; D is perhaps TRBD2 (6 bases). The germline CDR1 and CDR2 sequences are SGHRS and YFSETQ. This CDR3 is built from 16 residues. With 1 base removed from V and 4 bases from J, the gap between germline ends came to 14 bases.

The V and J genes are TRBV28 and TRBJ2-3; 11 bases map to TRBD1. The CDR3 sequence is 15 residues long. CDR1 and CDR2 from the germline V gene are MDHEN and SYDVKM. J gave up 3 bases and V 6 bases, and 5 bases lay outside the gene matches. For the CDR3, the DNA is TGTGCCAGCAGCCCCGGGACAGGGGGAACAGATACGCAGTATTTT. Its translation: CASSPGTGGTDTQYF.

This chain connects TRBV18 to TRBJ1-1; no clear D gene. Germline loops: CDR1 KGHSH, CDR2 LQKENI. The CDR3 consists of 14 residues. Trimming stripped 6 bases from V and 2 bases from J, with 13 bases between. Here the CDR3 DNA reads TGTGCCAGCTCTCGGGGAGGAGAAAACACTGAAGCTTTCTTT. This translates into CASSRGGENTEAFF.